What follows is one T cell receptor (beta chain) and its context. This record belongs to a study of blood T cell repertoires in COVID-19. Data came from immunoSEQ multiplex PCR; TCRdb stores just in-frame clones and leaves some out. The table includes about 200,000 clones, approximately 86% detected once. The CDR3 loop spans 16 amino acids. In germline, CDR1 is SGHTA, CDR2 FQGNSA. Germline trimming cut 6 bases from V and 6 bases from J; bases unmatched to any gene: 8. Input material: PBMCs or T cells enriched from blood (not recorded which). The chain uses TRBV7-2 and TRBJ2-2; 12 bases are shared with TRBD2. The clonotype was recovered from a woman aged 55-70 years with acute COVID-19. CDR3 nucleotides: TGTGCCAGCAGTGTTCTAGCGGGGGGGCCATCCGGGGAGCTGTTTTTT. Translated, it gives CASSVLAGGPSGELFF.